This T cell receptor (beta chain) was sequenced during a study of T cell responses to AZD1222 COVID-19 vaccine. Background on the study: Second-dose groups at about 4 or about 12 weeks were pooled.

Some clones are missing from TCRdb's copy, which holds only in-frame ones; the method was immunoSEQ multiplex PCR. The sample gives about 110,000 clones, around 82% of which show up once; about 9.5% is in the top ten. Findings and limits, study-wide: Just a handful of AZD1222 recipients tested seropositive at baseline. Two AZD1222 administrations were followed by greater Spike-specific TCR breadth and depth. Epitopes outside B.1.351 and B.1.1.7 mutated regions reportedly drew nearly half of spike TCRs.

Comment on this clone: What it binds is unknown.

Germline V CDR1 and CDR2: LNHDA, SQIVND (reference sequence). The CDR3 totals 15 residues. V lost 5 bases and J lost 7; bases outside the gene matches: 7. The chain couples TRBV19 to TRBJ2-1, with 11 bases fitting TRBD1. The specimen comprised peripheral blood, sampled on day 0 of AZD1222 vaccination. This sequence originates from an adult in good health. The CDR3 DNA is TGTGCCAGTAGTTCGAGGACAGGGGGCGAAAATGAGCAGTTCTTC. Translation: CASSSRTGGENEQFF. Together with reference TRBV19 and TRBJ2-1, the CDR3 gives the full variable domain: DGGITQSPKYLFRKEGQNVTLSCEQNLNHDAMYWYRQDPGQGLRLIYYSQIVNDFQKGDIAEGYSVSREKKESFPLTVTSAQKNPTAFYLCASSSRTGGENEQFFGPGTRLTVL.